This is a list of T cell receptor beta chains from one sample in a study of control samples from healthy donors and cancer patients. The assay was immunoSEQ multiplex PCR, and TCRdb's table has in-frame clones only and misses some. This table has more than 100,000 clones, roughly 86% appearing once. The sequenced sample was PBMCs. The origin of the receptors is a man aged 50 to 59 with head and neck cancer. CDR3s include the opening cysteine and the closing phenylalanine or tryptophan. The order of the fields is J gene, CDR3 length, clone size, D gene, V gene, CDR3 protein, CDR3 DNA. The D gene is left open where the match is weak. Size is stated for part of the rows, as once, few or many counts, or as a class when the clone is expanded.

j_gene: TRBJ2-5
len: 12
abundance: -
d_gene: -
v_gene: TRBV11-3
CDR3aa: CASSLRGETQYF
CDR3nt: TGTGCCAGCAGCTTAAGGGGGGAGACCCAGTACTTC

j_gene: TRBJ2-1
len: 12
abundance: once
d_gene: -
v_gene: TRBV13
CDR3aa: CASSLGADEQFF
CDR3nt: TGTGCCAGCAGCCTGGGGGCGGATGAGCAGTTCTTC

j_gene: TRBJ1-5
len: 15
abundance: -
d_gene: -
v_gene: TRBV18
CDR3aa: CASSPVGGRNQPQHF
CDR3nt: TGTGCCAGCTCCCCGGTAGGGGGTCGCAATCAGCCCCAGCATTTT

j_gene: TRBJ2-5
len: 15
abundance: -
d_gene: TRBD2
v_gene: TRBV29-1
CDR3aa: CSVGTSGRTRETQYF
CDR3nt: TGCAGCGTAGGGACTAGCGGGAGAACTCGAGAGACCCAGTACTTC

j_gene: TRBJ1-1
len: 15
abundance: once
d_gene: -
v_gene: TRBV19
CDR3aa: CASSTLQGIDTEAFF
CDR3nt: TGTGCCAGTAGTACCCTACAGGGTATCGACACTGAAGCTTTCTTT

j_gene: TRBJ1-5
len: 14
abundance: -
d_gene: TRBD1
v_gene: TRBV18
CDR3aa: CASSPGQGNQPQHF
CDR3nt: TGTGCCAGCTCACCGGGACAGGGTAATCAGCCCCAGCATTTT

j_gene: TRBJ1-1
len: 13
abundance: -
d_gene: TRBD1
v_gene: TRBV10-2
CDR3aa: CASKQGRNTEAFF
CDR3nt: TGCGCCAGTAAACAGGGGAGGAACACTGAAGCTTTCTTT

j_gene: TRBJ2-7
len: 12
abundance: -
d_gene: TRBD1
v_gene: TRBV7-9
CDR3aa: CASSPQGAEQYF
CDR3nt: TGTGCCAGCAGCCCGCAGGGGGCCGAGCAGTACTTC

j_gene: TRBJ2-3
len: 11
abundance: -
d_gene: -
v_gene: TRBV13
CDR3aa: CASSLESTQYF
CDR3nt: TGTGCCAGCAGCTTGGAAAGTACGCAGTATTTT

j_gene: TRBJ1-1
len: 14
abundance: -
d_gene: -
v_gene: TRBV5-4
CDR3aa: CASSSGQLNTEAFF
CDR3nt: TGTGCCAGCAGCTCCGGACAGCTCAACACTGAAGCTTTCTTT

j_gene: TRBJ1-6
len: 15
abundance: once
d_gene: TRBD1
v_gene: TRBV19
CDR3aa: CASSNPGQGNSPLHF
CDR3nt: TGTGCCAGTAGTAACCCGGGACAGGGGAATTCACCCCTCCACTTT

j_gene: TRBJ2-2
len: 15
abundance: -
d_gene: TRBD1
v_gene: TRBV27
CDR3aa: CASRLQGAGTGELFF
CDR3nt: TGTGCCAGCAGACTACAGGGGGCGGGCACCGGGGAGCTGTTTTTT

j_gene: TRBJ2-7
len: 13
abundance: -
d_gene: -
v_gene: TRBV6-1
CDR3aa: CASSEIRGYEQYF
CDR3nt: TGTGCCAGCAGTGAGATCCGGGGCTACGAGCAGTACTTC

j_gene: TRBJ1-4
len: 12
abundance: -
d_gene: -
v_gene: TRBV19
CDR3aa: CASSIQSEKLFF
CDR3nt: TGTGCCAGTAGTATACAGTCCGAAAAACTGTTTTTT

j_gene: TRBJ2-3
len: 15
abundance: -
d_gene: TRBD2
v_gene: TRBV7-2
CDR3aa: CASSFSGSGTDTQYF
CDR3nt: TGTGCCAGCAGCTTTAGCGGGAGTGGCACAGATACGCAGTATTTT

j_gene: TRBJ2-7
len: 12
abundance: -
d_gene: -
v_gene: TRBV19
CDR3aa: CASSIGGYEQYF
CDR3nt: TGTGCCAGTAGTATAGGGGGCTACGAGCAGTACTTC

j_gene: TRBJ2-5
len: 13
abundance: -
d_gene: -
v_gene: TRBV20-1
CDR3aa: CSASRTVQETQYF
CDR3nt: TGCAGTGCTAGTAGGACAGTCCAAGAGACCCAGTACTTC

j_gene: TRBJ2-1
len: 13
abundance: -
d_gene: -
v_gene: TRBV5-5
CDR3aa: CASSLRGSGEQFF
CDR3nt: TGTGCCAGCAGCTTAAGGGGGTCAGGTGAGCAGTTCTTC

j_gene: TRBJ1-4
len: 13
abundance: -
d_gene: TRBD1
v_gene: TRBV30
CDR3aa: CAWAGTGNEKLFF
CDR3nt: TGTGCCTGGGCCGGGACAGGGAATGAAAAACTGTTTTTT

j_gene: TRBJ2-3
len: 14
abundance: -
d_gene: TRBD1
v_gene: TRBV30
CDR3aa: CAWSEGQGADTQYF
CDR3nt: TGTGCCTGGAGTGAGGGACAGGGGGCAGATACGCAGTATTTT

j_gene: TRBJ2-5
len: 15
abundance: once
d_gene: TRBD1
v_gene: TRBV6-5
CDR3aa: CASSLTRDSQETQYF
CDR3nt: TGTGCCAGCAGTCTAACCCGGGACAGCCAAGAGACCCAGTACTTC

j_gene: TRBJ1-1
len: 11
abundance: -
d_gene: -
v_gene: TRBV27
CDR3aa: CASSSFGEAFF
CDR3nt: TGTGCCAGCAGTTCTTTTGGTGAAGCTTTCTTT

j_gene: TRBJ2-2
len: 16
abundance: once
d_gene: TRBD1
v_gene: TRBV7-9
CDR3aa: CASSLYGTGNTGELFF
CDR3nt: TGTGCCAGCAGCTTATATGGGACAGGTAACACCGGGGAGCTGTTTTTT

j_gene: TRBJ1-2
len: 13
abundance: -
d_gene: -
v_gene: TRBV7-9
CDR3aa: CASSLVGNYGYTF
CDR3nt: TGTGCCAGCAGCTTAGTAGGGAACTATGGCTACACCTTC

j_gene: TRBJ2-4
len: 14
abundance: once
d_gene: TRBD2
v_gene: TRBV6-1
CDR3aa: CASSESGGAGIQYF
CDR3nt: TGTGCCAGCAGTGAGTCGGGAGGGGCTGGCATTCAGTACTTC

j_gene: TRBJ2-1
len: 20
abundance: -
d_gene: TRBD1
v_gene: TRBV5-1
CDR3aa: CASSWGQGAFRLAGASGQFF
CDR3nt: TGCGCCAGCAGCTGGGGACAGGGGGCGTTCCGGCTAGCGGGAGCGTCGGGGCAGTTCTTC

j_gene: TRBJ2-5
len: 15
abundance: -
d_gene: -
v_gene: TRBV25-1
CDR3aa: CASSDLTREVETQYF
CDR3nt: TGTGCCAGCAGTGACCTAACGAGGGAGGTAGAGACCCAGTACTTC

j_gene: TRBJ2-7
len: 16
abundance: -
d_gene: TRBD2
v_gene: TRBV27
CDR3aa: CASSLSRGPGGGEQYF
CDR3nt: TGTGCCAGCAGTTTATCGCGGGGTCCGGGAGGCGGCGAGCAGTACTTC

j_gene: TRBJ2-3
len: 14
abundance: many
d_gene: -
v_gene: TRBV5-1
CDR3aa: CASSFGQSTDTQYF
CDR3nt: TGCGCCAGCAGCTTTGGACAGAGCACAGATACGCAGTATTTT

j_gene: TRBJ1-3
len: 15
abundance: -
d_gene: -
v_gene: TRBV7-9
CDR3aa: CASSEGPYSGNTIYF
CDR3nt: TGTGCCAGCAGCGAGGGCCCTTACTCTGGAAACACCATATATTTT